These 28 T cell receptor beta chains originate from one sample sequenced in a study of T cells after yellow fever vaccination. TCRdb reanalysed the 5' RACE reads using MiXCR and keeps one entry per CDR3 protein. The sample carries about 69,000 distinct CDR3 sequences, 5.5% to 7.5% recorded once. The starting material was CD4+ T cells sorted from PBMCs, obtained about 2 weeks after the first yellow fever vaccination. The source of these receptors is a man between 18 and 35 years old who received the YFV17D yellow fever vaccine.

This clonotype was counted many times. The chain joins TRBV12-3 or TRBV12-4 to TRBJ2-7; D might be TRBD1 (5 bases). V gave up 8 bases and J gave up 9 bases, with 14 bases separating them. The CDR3 is 11 residues long. The CDR3 protein is CASAQGLGQYF. The CDR3 DNA reads as TGTGCCAGCGCTCAGGGTTTAGGGCAGTACTTC.

This clonotype was seen at least ten times. The chain joins TRBV5-6 to TRBJ2-5; D not certain. Germline V CDR1 and CDR2: SGHDT, YYEEEE. The CDR3 covers 13 residues. Trimming took 5 bases from V and 9 from J, leaving 17 bases between them. The CDR3 DNA is TGTGCCAGCAGTACGGGCCGAGAGACGGCCCAGTACTTC. This gives the protein CASSTGRETAQYF.

V gene TRBV30 combines with J gene TRBJ2-5; D gene unclear. This CDR3 comprises 11 residues. The germline gives CDR1 GTSNPN, CDR2 SVGIG (reference sequence). Trimming removed 4 bases from V and 2 bases from J, with 5 bases in between. The CDR3, as DNA: TGTGCCTGGACACAGCAAGAGACCCAGTACTTC. As protein: CAWTQQETQYF.

The sample holds a few counts of this clonotype. The chain combines TRBV7-6 with TRBJ2-1; 14 nucleotides match TRBD2. CDR3 length: 15 residues. Germline V gene lookup returns CDR1 SGHVS and CDR2 FNYEAQ. Trimming at V came to 4 bases and at J to 7 bases, leaving 3 bases not matched to a gene. Written as DNA, the CDR3 is TGTGCCAGCAGCTCCCGGACTAGCGGGGGGAATGAGCAGTTCTTC. Amino acid sequence: CASSSRTSGGNEQFF.

This clonotype came up many times. J is TRBJ1-2 and V is TRBV12-3 or TRBV12-4; D is unclear. Trimming cost V 7 bases and J 1 base, with 10 bases left between them. The CDR3 extends over 13 amino acids. CDR3 sequence (DNA): TGTGCCAGCACCGTATCTAATAACTATGGCTACACCTTC. The encoded protein is CASTVSNNYGYTF.

The chain joins TRBV6-1 to TRBJ1-1; the D is unclear. CDR1 is MNHNS and CDR2 is SASEGT in the germline V gene. This CDR3 is 14 amino acids long. V lost 6 bases to trimming and J lost 1 base, with 12 bases between them. The CDR3 sequence is CASSRMRENTEAFF. The CDR3 coding sequence is TGTGCCAGCAGCAGAATGAGGGAGAACACTGAAGCTTTCTTT.

This clonotype showed up just a few times. The genes are TRBV7-3 and TRBJ2-3; TRBD2 matches at 11 bases. The CDR3 extends over 15 amino acids. Germline values: CDR1 SGHTA, CDR2 FQGTGA. V lost 5 bases, J lost 4 bases, and 5 bases stayed unmatched. CDR3 protein: CASSPLAGGADTQYF. CDR3 DNA sequence: TGTGCCAGCAGCCCCCTAGCGGGGGGCGCAGATACGCAGTATTTT.

The sample holds many counts of this clonotype. The J gene is TRBJ1-5, the V gene TRBV18; D not resolved. Germline V gene lookup returns CDR1 KGHSH and CDR2 LQKENI. This CDR3 is built from 14 residues. The V gene lost 2 bases and the J gene lost 4 bases, with 9 bases spanning the gap. Here the CDR3 reads CASSPWAENQPQHF. In DNA form, the CDR3 reads TGTGCCAGCTCACCATGGGCAGAGAATCAGCCCCAGCATTTT.

Ten or more counts support this clonotype. This rearrangement joins TRBV12-3 or TRBV12-4 to TRBJ2-1; TRBD2 matches 10 bases. This CDR3 is built from 16 residues. The V gene end was trimmed by 5 bases and the J gene end by 7 bases; junction bases not matched to a gene: 11. The CDR3 protein is CASSARLAGDKNEQFF. The CDR3 DNA sequence: TGTGCCAGCAGTGCCCGACTAGCGGGCGACAAAAATGAGCAGTTCTTC.

This clonotype was seen at least ten times. The rearrangement joins TRBV27 to TRBJ2-1, with 11 bases lining up with TRBD2. J was trimmed by 3 bases and V by 5 bases; bases with no gene match: 6. The V gene's germline CDR1 is MNHEY and CDR2 SMNVEV (reference sequence). The CDR3 length is 16 residues. The CDR3 is CASSALTSGVYNEQFF. The CDR3 DNA reads as TGTGCCAGCAGTGCCCTGACTAGCGGGGTCTACAATGAGCAGTTCTTC.

This clonotype was counted ten times or more. The chain links TRBV5-1 to TRBJ1-5, with a weak D call TRBD1 (5 bases). Germline assignment: CDR1 SGHRS and CDR2 YFSETQ. V was clipped by 4 bases and J by 6 bases, with 11 bases between them. CDR3 length equals 13 residues. In nucleotides, the CDR3 is TGCGCCAGCAGCGGGGACCCCAGTCAGCCCCAGCATTTT. This codes for CASSGDPSQPQHF.

This clonotype was seen many times. The chain uses TRBV7-3 and TRBJ2-7; perhaps D is TRBD1 or TRBD2 (6 bases each). Germline V gene sequence: CDR1 SGHTA, CDR2 FQGTGA. The CDR3 covers 15 residues. Between the trimmed V and J ends, which lost 3 bases and 3 bases, there was a span of 15 bases. The CDR3 DNA reads TGTGCCAGCAGCTTGTCCGGGGGCCTTAGCTACGAGCAGTACGTC. Protein sequence: CASSLSGGLSYEQYV.

This clonotype was found many times. The genes are TRBV5-5 and TRBJ2-1; D might be TRBD2 (6 bases). V was shortened by 0 bases and J by 7 bases, with 11 bases between the two germline ends. The CDR3 has 14 amino acids. From germline, CDR1 is SGHKS and CDR2 YYEKEE (reference sequence). CDR3 region: CASSLAVGGNEQFF. In nucleotides, the CDR3 is TGTGCCAGCAGCTTGGCGGTCGGAGGGAATGAGCAGTTCTTC.

This clonotype showed up many times. The rearrangement uses TRBV5-1 and TRBJ2-6, with a tentative D call TRBD2 (6 bases). CDR3 size: 16 residues. The V end was cut by 0 bases, the J end by 2 bases, with 9 bases between. The germline V gene encodes CDR1 SGHRS and CDR2 YFSETQ. The CDR3 coding sequence is TGCGCCAGCAGCTTGGCGGCGGGGCCTGGGGCCAACGTCCTGACTTTC. This codes for CASSLAAGPGANVLTF.

This clonotype was observed at least ten times. This chain uses TRBV2 with TRBJ1-1, with 9 bases aligning to TRBD1. CDR3 length: 14 residues. Germline V gene sequence: CDR1 SNHLY, CDR2 FYNNEI. J was trimmed by 5 bases and V by 6 bases; bases with no gene match: 7. DNA for the CDR3: TGTGCCAGCAGCGCGGGACAGGGATTGACTGAAGCTTTCTTT. Translated: CASSAGQGLTEAFF.

This clonotype showed up just a few times. J is TRBJ2-7 and V is TRBV9, with TRBD1 identical over 8 bases. CDR1 is SGDLS, CDR2 YYNGEE, per germline. The V segment lost 3 bases and the J segment 0 bases; nucleotides outside the gene matches: 20. The CDR3 runs 20 residues. The CDR3 nucleotides are TGTGCCAGCAGCGCCGACAGGGGTCCGGACACCGAACCGAGCTCCTACGAGCAGTACGTC. It translates to CASSADRGPDTEPSSYEQYV.

This clonotype was seen repeatedly, ten times or more. V and J are TRBV7-2 and TRBJ2-3, with 13 bases that match TRBD2. Germline CDR1 SGHTA, CDR2 FQGNSA. Unmatched junction bases numbered 7, after V lost 6 bases and J lost 7 bases. CDR3 length equals 15 residues. Here the CDR3 reads CASRPGLAGAYTQYF. CDR3 coding DNA: TGTGCCAGCAGACCTGGACTAGCGGGGGCCTATACGCAGTATTTT.

V is TRBV7-7 and J is TRBJ2-2, with TRBD2 matching 9 bases. The V segment lost 5 bases and the J segment 5 bases; nucleotides outside the gene matches: 3. This CDR3 has 14 residues. CDR1 and CDR2 (germline): SSHAT, FNYEAQ (reference sequence). DNA for the CDR3: TGTGCCAGCAGCCCCAGCGGGGGGACCGGGGAGCTGTTTTTT. Encoded protein: CASSPSGGTGELFF.

V gene TRBV12-3 or TRBV12-4 combines with J gene TRBJ2-2; no reliable D call. V lost 6 bases to trimming and J lost 0 bases, with 20 bases between them. The CDR3 length is 18 residues. This CDR3 reads CASSRRTMASANTGELFF. The CDR3 DNA follows: TGTGCCAGCAGCCGTAGAACGATGGCTTCTGCGAACACCGGGGAGCTGTTTTTT.

Ten or more counts support this clonotype. V usage is TRBV20-1 and J usage is TRBJ1-5; D unclear. CDR1 and CDR2 (germline): DFQATT, SNEGSKA (reference sequence). The CDR3 length is 11 residues. V gave up 6 bases and J gave up 6 bases, with 9 bases separating them. In nucleotides, the CDR3 is TGCAGTGCGGTACTGGGTCAGCCCCAGCATTTT. Amino acids: CSAVLGQPQHF.

This clonotype was observed many times. A read error may produce the germline difference seen at one junction end. The chain combines TRBV7-7 with TRBJ2-1; 13 bases agree with TRBD2. The CDR3 runs to 15 residues. CDR1 and CDR2 from the germline V gene are SSHAT and FNYEAQ (reference sequence). CDR3: CASSILAGGYNEQFF. DNA for the CDR3: TGTGCTAGCAGCATACTAGCGGGGGGGTACAATGAGCAGTTCTTC.

This clonotype was counted only a few times. The rearrangement uses TRBV30 and TRBJ1-1; D is uncertain. Germline-derived CDR1 and CDR2 are GTSNPN and SVGIG (reference sequence). The CDR3 is 14 residues long. Trimming took 0 bases from V and 3 from J, leaving 11 bases between them. The CDR3 sequence is CAWSVRYGDTEAFF. In nucleotides, the CDR3 is TGTGCCTGGAGTGTACGTTACGGGGACACTGAAGCTTTCTTT.

This clonotype was seen ten or more times. The J gene is TRBJ2-5, the V gene TRBV20-1, with a weak D call TRBD2 (6 bases). There are 14 residues in the CDR3. CDR1 DFQATT and CDR2 SNEGSKA come from the germline V gene (reference sequence). The V end was cut by 3 bases, the J end by 1 base, with 12 bases between. The CDR3 protein is CSASGAGSQETQYF. Here the CDR3 DNA reads TGCAGTGCTAGTGGGGCGGGGTCCCAAGAGACCCAGTACTTC.

This clonotype appeared a few times. The chain couples TRBV25-1 to TRBJ1-2, with D possibly matching TRBD1 (5 bases). This CDR3 is built from 13 residues. Between the trimmed V and J ends, which lost 1 base and 6 bases, there was a span of 9 bases. Germline CDR1 MGHDK, CDR2 SYGVNS. As DNA, the CDR3 is TGTGCCAGCAGTGAATGGGGGGACGATGGCTACACCTTC. Amino acid sequence: CASSEWGDDGYTF.

This clonotype has a count of ten or more. This rearrangement joins TRBV5-1 to TRBJ2-2; TRBD1 agrees at 11 bases. The V gene end was trimmed by 4 bases and the J gene end by 4 bases; junction bases not matched to a gene: 9. CDR3 length: 17 amino acids. CDR1 and CDR2 (germline): SGHRS, YFSETQ. CDR3 protein: CASSLIPGTGGTGELFF. For the CDR3, the DNA is TGCGCCAGCAGCCTGATCCCCGGGACAGGGGGCACCGGGGAGCTGTTTTTT. Full variable domain (remainder filled in from reference TRBV5-1 and TRBJ2-2): KAGVTQTPRYLIKTRGQQVTLSCSPISGHRSVSWYQQTPGQGLQFLFEYFSETQRNKGNFPGRFSGRQFSNSRSEMNVSTLELGDSALYLCASSLIPGTGGTGELFFGEGSRLTVL.

This clonotype was detected many times. The chain recombines TRBV9 with TRBJ1-2; 11 bases are a match to TRBD1. The length of the CDR3 is 16 residues. Trimming took 3 bases from V and 8 from J; bases not matched to a gene: 12. CDR1 SGDLS and CDR2 YYNGEE come from the germline V gene. CDR3 protein: CASSADAGTGGLGYTF. Written as DNA, the CDR3 is TGTGCCAGCAGCGCCGATGCCGGGACAGGGGGTTTAGGCTACACCTTC. Complete variable domain (other parts from reference TRBV9 and TRBJ1-2): DSGVTQTPKHLITATGQRVTLRCSPRSGDLSVYWYQQSLDQGLQFLIQYYNGEERAKGNILERFSAQQFPDLHSELNLSSLELGDSALYFCASSADAGTGGLGYTFGSGTRLTVV.

This clonotype was picked up many times. V usage is TRBV4-2 and J usage is TRBJ2-3, with TRBD2 matching 9 bases. Germline V gives CDR1 LGHNA, CDR2 YNFKEQ. Unmatched junction bases numbered 5, after V lost 1 base and J lost 3 bases. The CDR3 length is 16 residues. This CDR3 reads CASSQAAGGLTDTQYF. Written as DNA, the CDR3 is TGTGCCAGCAGCCAAGCAGCGGGGGGTTTGACAGATACGCAGTATTTT.

The chain couples TRBV20-1 to TRBJ2-3, with 7 bases lining up with TRBD1. The CDR3 runs to 15 residues. V lost 6 bases and J lost 0; bases outside the gene matches: 9. Germline V gene lookup returns CDR1 DFQATT and CDR2 SNEGSKA (reference sequence). CDR3 loop: CSAGTVLLSTDTQYF. DNA of the CDR3: TGCAGTGCAGGGACAGTTTTACTAAGCACAGATACGCAGTATTTT.